This TCR beta chain originates from a study of T cell clonality in common variable immunodeficiency. V shed 7 bases and J shed 0 bases, with 15 bases lying between them. The CDR3 is 16 residues long. Germline lookup yields CDR1 LGHNT and CDR2 FRNRAP. The table came from immunoSEQ multiplex PCR; TCRdb's copy has only in-frame clones and leaves some out. This sample has roughly 38,000 clones, each found more than once. This clone was seen repeatedly, ten times or more. The read ends 3 residues before the CDR3 terminus; that terminus is restored from the germline J gene. The receptor comes from a person aged 18 to 70 in good health. What was sequenced was peripheral blood mononuclear cells. The chain joins TRBV12-5 to TRBJ2-2, with D maybe TRBD1 (7 bases). This CDR3 reads CASAPGGTANTGELFF. The CDR3 bases that were read are TGTGCTAGTGCCCCGGGCGGGACAGCGAACACCGGGGAG.